Given below is one TCR beta chain in context. Antigen specificity is unknown. This sample stems from a study of cytomegalovirus exposure and HLA in healthy donors. On the study more broadly: The same platform as the approximately 660 first-cohort repertoires was used for the 90 to 150 validation repertoires, a later analysis reported. Study-level points and caveats: According to the study, roughly 160 TCR beta chains were cytomegalovirus-associated. According to reports, the classifier identified cytomegalovirus status with high specificity and sensitivity.

V lost 3 bases and J lost 0, with 15 bases in between. CDR3 size: 17 residues. Germline CDR1 reads KGHSH; CDR2 reads LQKENI. The repertoire was sequenced with immunoSEQ multiplex PCR; TCRdb's copy has only in-frame clones and lacks some. The sample records approximately 150,000 clones, around nine tenths being singletons. The donors were part of the validation cohort of 120 subjects. That cohort was separate from the first cohort, which comprised 670 or so subjects. The sequenced material came from PBMCs. V gene TRBV18 combines with J gene TRBJ2-4; no clear D. The receptor was derived from a man in his late teens or twenties in good health and CMV-seropositive. CDR3 sequence (DNA): TGTGCCAGCTCACCGATAAGTCAGATTTTAGCCAAAAACATTCAGTACTTC. This sequence encodes CASSPISQILAKNIQYF. Drawing the rest from reference TRBV18 and TRBJ2-4, the complete variable domain is NAGVMQNPRHLVRRRGQEARLRCSPMKGHSHVYWYRQLPEEGLKFMVYLQKENIIDESGMPKERFSAEFPKEGPSILRIQQVVRGDSAAYFCASSPISQILAKNIQYFGAGTRLSVL.